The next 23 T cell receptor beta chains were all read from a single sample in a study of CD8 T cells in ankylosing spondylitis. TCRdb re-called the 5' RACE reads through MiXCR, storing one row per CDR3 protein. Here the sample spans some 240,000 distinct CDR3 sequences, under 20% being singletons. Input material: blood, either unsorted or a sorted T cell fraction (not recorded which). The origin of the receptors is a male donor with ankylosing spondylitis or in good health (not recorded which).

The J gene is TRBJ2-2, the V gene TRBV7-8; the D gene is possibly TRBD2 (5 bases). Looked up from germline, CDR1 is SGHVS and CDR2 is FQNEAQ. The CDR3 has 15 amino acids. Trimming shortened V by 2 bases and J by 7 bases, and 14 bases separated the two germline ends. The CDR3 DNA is TGTGCCAGCAGCTTATACGCAGATAGCGACGGGGAGCTGTTTTTT. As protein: CASSLYADSDGELFF.

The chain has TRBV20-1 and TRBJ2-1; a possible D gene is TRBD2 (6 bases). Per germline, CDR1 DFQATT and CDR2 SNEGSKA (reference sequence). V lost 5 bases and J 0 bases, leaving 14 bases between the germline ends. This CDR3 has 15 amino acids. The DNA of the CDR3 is TGCAGTGCTTGGGGGGAAGGAAGCTCCTACAATGAGCAGTTCTTC. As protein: CSAWGEGSSYNEQFF.

In nucleotides, the CDR3 is TGTGCCAGCAGTGAAGGCCCCCTGACGTCCCCGGGACTAGCGGGAGTCTACGAGCAGTACTTC. This sequence encodes CASSEGPLTSPGLAGVYEQYF. The chain joins TRBV6-1 to TRBJ2-7, with TRBD2 matching 14 bases. Looked up from germline, CDR1 is MNHNS and CDR2 is SASEGT. V trimming: 1 base; J trimming: 3 bases; junction bases outside the gene matches: 17. The CDR3 sequence is 21 residues long.

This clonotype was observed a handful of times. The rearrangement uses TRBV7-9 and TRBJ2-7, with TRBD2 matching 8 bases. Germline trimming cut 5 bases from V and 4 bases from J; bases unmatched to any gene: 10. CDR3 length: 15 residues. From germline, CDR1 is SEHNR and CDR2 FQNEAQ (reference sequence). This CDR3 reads CASSPGAGGSYEQYF. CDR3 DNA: TGTGCCAGCAGCCCAGGGGCGGGAGGTAGTTACGAGCAGTACTTC.

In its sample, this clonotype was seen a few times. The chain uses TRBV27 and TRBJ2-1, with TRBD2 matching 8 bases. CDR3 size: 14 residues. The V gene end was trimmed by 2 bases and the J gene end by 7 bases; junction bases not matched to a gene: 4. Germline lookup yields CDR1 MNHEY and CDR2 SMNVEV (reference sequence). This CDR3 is CASSLRSGSNEQFF. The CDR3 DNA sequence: TGTGCCAGCAGTTTAAGGAGCGGGAGTAATGAGCAGTTCTTC.

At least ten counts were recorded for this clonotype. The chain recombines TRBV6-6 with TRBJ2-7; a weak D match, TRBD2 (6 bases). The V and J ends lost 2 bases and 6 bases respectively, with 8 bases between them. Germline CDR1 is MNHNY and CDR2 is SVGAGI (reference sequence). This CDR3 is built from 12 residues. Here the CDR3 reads CASSYRGGEQYF. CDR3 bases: TGTGCCAGCAGTTACAGGGGAGGCGAGCAGTACTTC.

The CDR3 DNA reads as TGTGCCAGCAGCTTAGGGTTTAGTAGCTCGGCTGAGCAGTTCTTC. Translated: CASSLGFSSSAEQFF. The chain couples TRBV7-9 to TRBJ2-1, with D hard to call. Between the trimmed V and J ends, which lost 1 base and 9 bases, there was a span of 16 bases. The V gene's germline CDR1 is SEHNR and CDR2 FQNEAQ (reference sequence). This CDR3 has 15 amino acids.

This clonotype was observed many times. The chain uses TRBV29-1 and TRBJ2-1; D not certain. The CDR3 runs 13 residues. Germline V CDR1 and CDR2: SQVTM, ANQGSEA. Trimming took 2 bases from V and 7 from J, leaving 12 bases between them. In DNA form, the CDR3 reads TGCAGCGTTGAAAGGACCACGAGGAATGAGCAGTTCTTC. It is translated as CSVERTTRNEQFF.

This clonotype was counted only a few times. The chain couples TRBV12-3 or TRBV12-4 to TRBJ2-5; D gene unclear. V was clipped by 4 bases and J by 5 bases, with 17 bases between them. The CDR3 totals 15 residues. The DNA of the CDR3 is TGTGCCAGCAGTTCCGCCCTCCAGGTCAGGGAGACCCAGTACTTC. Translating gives CASSSALQVRETQYF.

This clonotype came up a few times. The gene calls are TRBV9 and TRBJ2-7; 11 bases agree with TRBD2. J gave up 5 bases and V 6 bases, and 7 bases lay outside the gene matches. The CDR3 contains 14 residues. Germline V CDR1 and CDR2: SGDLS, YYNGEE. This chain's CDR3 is CASTQLAGEHEQYF. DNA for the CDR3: TGTGCCAGCACGCAACTAGCGGGAGAACACGAGCAGTACTTC.

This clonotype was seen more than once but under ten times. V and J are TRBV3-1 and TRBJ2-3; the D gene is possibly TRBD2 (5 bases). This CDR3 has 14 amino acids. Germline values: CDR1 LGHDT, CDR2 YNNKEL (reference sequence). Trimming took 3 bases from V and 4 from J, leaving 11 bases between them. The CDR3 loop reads CASSHTGVPDTQYF. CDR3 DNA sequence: TGTGCCAGCAGCCATACCGGGGTGCCAGATACGCAGTATTTT.

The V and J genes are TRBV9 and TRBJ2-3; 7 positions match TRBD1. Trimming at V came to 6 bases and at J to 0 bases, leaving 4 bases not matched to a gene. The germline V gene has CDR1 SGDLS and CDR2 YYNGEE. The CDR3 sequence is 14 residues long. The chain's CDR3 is CASTGTDSTDTQYF. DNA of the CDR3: TGTGCCAGCACAGGGACAGATAGCACAGATACGCAGTATTTT.

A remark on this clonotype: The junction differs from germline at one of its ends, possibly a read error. The CDR3 protein is CATSQDGSYNEQFF. DNA for the CDR3: TGCGCCACCAGCCAAGATGGTTCCTACAATGAGCAGTTCTTC. The chain carries TRBV4-1 and TRBJ2-1; no clear D gene. The CDR3 totals 14 residues. The germline V gene encodes CDR1 MGHRA and CDR2 YSYEKL.

CDR3 in DNA: TGTGCCAGCAGTTACCTCGGAGGGAACACTGAAGCTTTCTTT. Protein: CASSYLGGNTEAFF. This rearrangement joins TRBV6-5 to TRBJ1-1, with D hard to call. V was shortened by 2 bases and J by 1 base, with 8 bases between the two germline ends. There are 14 residues in the CDR3. CDR1 MNHEY and CDR2 SVGAGI come from the germline V gene.

The DNA of the CDR3 is TGCAGCGTTGAAGACGGGGGAATAGCTACCAATGAGCAGTTCTTC. Amino acids: CSVEDGGIATNEQFF. The V and J genes are TRBV29-1 and TRBJ2-1; D might be TRBD2 (6 bases). The V gene lost 0 bases and the J gene lost 6 bases, with 15 bases spanning the gap. Germline-derived CDR1 and CDR2 are SQVTM and ANQGSEA. The CDR3 spans 15 residues.

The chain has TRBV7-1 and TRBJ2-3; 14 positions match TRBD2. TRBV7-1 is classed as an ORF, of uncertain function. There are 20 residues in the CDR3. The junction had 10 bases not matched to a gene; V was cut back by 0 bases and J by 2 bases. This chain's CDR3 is CASSSAPGTSGSLPTDTQYF. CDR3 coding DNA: TGTGCCAGCAGCTCAGCCCCCGGGACTAGCGGGAGTCTACCCACAGATACGCAGTATTTT.

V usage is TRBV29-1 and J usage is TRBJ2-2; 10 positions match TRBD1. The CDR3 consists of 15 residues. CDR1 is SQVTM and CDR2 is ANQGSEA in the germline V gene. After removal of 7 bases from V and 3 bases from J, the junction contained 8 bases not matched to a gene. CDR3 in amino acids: CSAEEGQGYTGELFF. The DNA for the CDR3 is TGCAGCGCCGAGGAGGGACAGGGGTACACCGGGGAGCTGTTTTTT.

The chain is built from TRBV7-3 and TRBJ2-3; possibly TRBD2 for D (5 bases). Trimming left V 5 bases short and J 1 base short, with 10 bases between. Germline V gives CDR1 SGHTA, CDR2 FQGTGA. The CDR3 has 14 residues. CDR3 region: CASSRSVGTDTQYF. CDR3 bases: TGTGCCAGCAGCCGTAGCGTGGGCACAGATACGCAGTATTTT.

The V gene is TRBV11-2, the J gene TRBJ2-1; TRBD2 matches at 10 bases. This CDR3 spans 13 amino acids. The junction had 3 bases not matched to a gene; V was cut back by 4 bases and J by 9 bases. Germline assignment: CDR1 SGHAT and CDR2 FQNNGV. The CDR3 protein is CASSSGLAFEQFF. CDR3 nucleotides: TGTGCCAGCAGCTCGGGACTAGCGTTTGAGCAGTTCTTC.

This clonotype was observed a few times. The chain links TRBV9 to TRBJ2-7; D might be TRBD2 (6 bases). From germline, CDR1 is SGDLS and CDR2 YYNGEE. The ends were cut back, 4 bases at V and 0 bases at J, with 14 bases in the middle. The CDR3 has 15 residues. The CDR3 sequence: CASSPAGLSSYEQYF. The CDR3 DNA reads TGTGCCAGCAGCCCCGCGGGGTTGAGCTCCTACGAGCAGTACTTC.

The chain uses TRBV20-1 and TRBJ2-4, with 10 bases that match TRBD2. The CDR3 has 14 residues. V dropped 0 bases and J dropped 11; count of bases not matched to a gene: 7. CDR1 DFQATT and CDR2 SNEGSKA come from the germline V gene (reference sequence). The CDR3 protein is CSARDRASGSVQYF. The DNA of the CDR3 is TGCAGTGCTAGAGATCGGGCTAGCGGGAGTGTTCAGTACTTC.

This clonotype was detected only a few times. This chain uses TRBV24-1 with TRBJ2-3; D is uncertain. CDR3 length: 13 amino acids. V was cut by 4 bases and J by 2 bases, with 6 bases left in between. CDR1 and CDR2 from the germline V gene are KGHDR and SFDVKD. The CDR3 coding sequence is TGTGCCACCAGTGACACAGTCACAGATACGCAGTATTTT. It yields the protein CATSDTVTDTQYF.

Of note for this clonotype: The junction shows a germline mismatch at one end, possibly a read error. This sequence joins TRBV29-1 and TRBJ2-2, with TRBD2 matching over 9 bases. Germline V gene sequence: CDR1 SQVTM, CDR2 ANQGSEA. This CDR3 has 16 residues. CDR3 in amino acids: CSVGVAGVPNSGELFF. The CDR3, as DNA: TGCAGCGTTGGCGTAGCGGGAGTGCCGAACAGCGGGGAGCTGTTTTTT.